The rows below give T cell receptor beta chains drawn from one sample of a study of cytomegalovirus exposure and HLA in healthy donors. Method: immunoSEQ multiplex PCR; TCRdb's copy keeps in-frame clones and lacks some. The data hold some 190,000 clones, with 80% to 90% observed a single time. The sample consisted of PBMCs. These receptors all come from a man between 35 and 55 years old in good health and CMV-seropositive. The CDR3 runs from the conserved cysteine through the conserved F or W. A D gene is named only where the DNA matches it firmly. The listing skips clone size in some rows; elsewhere it reads once, few, many or a size class.

clone_size cdr3_length j_call d_call v_call cdr3_aa cdr3_nt
. 14 TRBJ1-1 TRBD1 TRBV2 CASEQTGMNTEAFF TGTGCCAGCGAACAGACAGGGATGAACACTGAAGCTTTCTTT
. 12 TRBJ2-7 . TRBV5-4 CASSPGGHEQYF TGTGCCAGCAGCCCAGGGGGGCATGAGCAGTACTTC
. 14 TRBJ1-1 TRBD1 TRBV10-1 CASSAGGVLTEAFF TGCGCCAGCAGTGCAGGGGGCGTCCTCACTGAAGCTTTCTTT
. 18 TRBJ1-4 TRBD1 TRBV28 CASSPAASWAGGNEKLFF TGTGCCAGCAGCCCCGCGGCATCTTGGGCAGGGGGTAATGAAAAACTGTTTTTT
. 14 TRBJ2-5 TRBD1 TRBV10-3 CAIRATGNQETQYF TGTGCCATCAGAGCGACAGGGAACCAAGAGACCCAGTACTTC
. 14 TRBJ2-7 . TRBV7-9 CASSFRDTSYEQYF TGTGCCAGCAGCTTTCGGGACACATCCTACGAGCAGTACTTC
few 17 TRBJ2-5 TRBD2 TRBV30 CAWSVRRGISGGETQYF TGTGCCTGGAGTGTACGGCGGGGGATCTCGGGAGGAGAGACCCAGTACTTC
once 17 TRBJ2-1 TRBD2 TRBV2 CASNGELAGSLYNEQFF TGTGCCAGCAACGGGGAACTAGCGGGAAGTTTATACAATGAGCAGTTCTTC
. 17 TRBJ2-7 TRBD2 TRBV28 CASSSEKYSGPTYEQYF TGTGCCAGCAGTTCCGAGAAATATAGCGGGCCCACCTACGAGCAGTACTTC
. 14 TRBJ2-5 TRBD1 TRBV6-5 CASSHGTGSETQYF TGTGCCAGCAGCCACGGGACAGGGTCAGAGACCCAGTACTTC
. 11 TRBJ2-7 . TRBV6-1 CASRDRWEQYF TGTGCCAGCAGGGACAGATGGGAGCAGTACTTC
. 13 TRBJ2-7 . TRBV7-2 CASSLDSQYEQYF TGTGCCAGCAGCTTAGACAGCCAGTACGAGCAGTACTTC
. 14 TRBJ2-3 TRBD2 TRBV5-1 CASSLGGSGTTQYF TGCGCCAGCAGCTTGGGGGGGAGCGGGACTACGCAGTATTTT
. 19 TRBJ2-6 TRBD2 TRBV9 CASSGGTSGQGSGANVLTF TGTGCCAGCAGCGGGGGTACTAGCGGGCAAGGGTCTGGGGCCAACGTCCTGACTTTC
. 17 TRBJ2-2 TRBD1 TRBV4-3 CASSRTGTGSNTGELFF TGCGCCAGCAGCCGAACCGGGACAGGGTCGAACACCGGGGAGCTGTTTTTT
few 14 TRBJ2-5 TRBD2 TRBV10-3 CAISASGALETQYF TGTGCCATCAGTGCTAGCGGGGCCCTTGAGACCCAGTACTTC
. 15 TRBJ2-7 TRBD1 TRBV9 CASSTGANIDYEQYF TGTGCCAGCAGTACAGGGGCGAACATCGACTACGAGCAGTACTTC
. 13 TRBJ1-1 TRBD1 TRBV7-8 CASRQGRGTEAFF TGTGCCAGCAGACAGGGGCGGGGCACTGAAGCTTTCTTT
. 16 TRBJ2-7 . TRBV29-1 CSVEGPGTGGSHEQYF TGCAGCGTTGAGGGGCCCGGGACTGGAGGATCCCACGAGCAGTACTTC
. 14 TRBJ2-5 . TRBV5-1 CASSLAQGQETQYF TGCGCCAGCAGCTTGGCACAGGGCCAAGAGACCCAGTACTTC
. 14 TRBJ2-5 . TRBV11-2 CASSLDWAGKEQYF TGTGCCAGCAGCTTAGATTGGGCCGGGAAGGAGCAGTACTTC
. 15 TRBJ2-1 TRBD1 TRBV9 CASSNGQGAFNEQFF TGTGCCAGCAGCAACGGACAGGGGGCGTTCAATGAGCAGTTCTTC
. 14 TRBJ2-1 . TRBV6-1 CASSDLGARVEQFF TGTGCCAGCAGTGATTTGGGGGCGAGGGTTGAGCAGTTCTTC
. 17 TRBJ2-1 . TRBV7-9 CASSTRIGVGLLNEQFF TGTGCCAGCAGCACCCGTATCGGGGTTGGTCTCCTCAATGAGCAGTTCTTC
. 14 TRBJ1-1 . TRBV2 CASSATGADTEAFF TGTGCCAGCAGTGCGACAGGCGCGGACACTGAAGCTTTCTTT
. 13 TRBJ2-1 TRBD2 TRBV6-1 CASRPSGINEQFF TGTGCCAGCAGACCTAGCGGGATTAATGAGCAGTTCTTC
. 16 TRBJ2-7 . TRBV7-2 CASSRRTGTKTYEQYF TGTGCCAGCAGCCGGCGGACCGGGACAAAGACCTACGAGCAGTACTTC
. 17 TRBJ2-5 TRBD2 TRBV5-8 CASSLDRLAGGQETQYF TGTGCCAGCAGCTTGGATCGGCTAGCGGGAGGCCAAGAGACCCAGTACTTC
. 15 TRBJ2-7 TRBD1 TRBV13 CASSLRDRSSYEQYF TGTGCCAGCAGCTTAAGGGACAGGAGCTCCTACGAGCAGTACTTC
. 14 TRBJ2-4 . TRBV6-1 CASREGGIKNIQYF TGTGCCAGCAGGGAGGGGGGGATCAAAAACATTCAGTACTTC
. 20 TRBJ2-1 TRBD2 TRBV27 CASSLWGGRAEKSSYNEQFF TGTGCCAGCAGTTTATGGGGCGGGAGGGCCGAAAAGAGCTCCTACAATGAGCAGTTCTTC
once 13 TRBJ2-2 . TRBV18 CASSPRGLGELFF TGTGCCAGCTCACCTCGTGGGCTCGGGGAGCTGTTTTTT
. 15 TRBJ2-7 TRBD2 TRBV9 CASSPGGTSGYEQYF TGTGCCAGCAGCCCAGGGGGGACTAGCGGTTACGAGCAGTACTTC
. 14 TRBJ2-2 . TRBV7-2 CASSFRGNTGELFF TGTGCCAGCAGTTTCAGGGGAAACACCGGGGAGCTGTTTTTT
once 16 TRBJ1-2 TRBD1 TRBV7-9 CASSLGPGGGTDGYTF TGTGCCAGCAGCTTAGGGCCCGGCGGAGGGACAGATGGCTACACCTTC
. 15 TRBJ1-4 TRBD1 TRBV5-1 CASSWGTGANEKLFF TGCGCCAGCAGCTGGGGGACAGGGGCTAATGAAAAACTGTTTTTT
once 17 TRBJ2-7 . TRBV5-1 CASSLDIGHYRAYEQYF TGCGCCAGCAGCTTGGACATCGGACACTACCGCGCCTACGAGCAGTACTTC
. 13 TRBJ1-2 . TRBV7-2 CASSPTGIGGYTF TGTGCCAGCAGCCCTACAGGGATTGGAGGCTACACCTTC
. 15 TRBJ2-1 TRBD2 TRBV11-2 CASSPTGGSYNEQFF TGTGCCAGCAGTCCAACGGGGGGTTCCTACAATGAGCAGTTCTTC
. 11 TRBJ1-3 . TRBV20-1 CSATKGNTIYF TGCAGTGCTACCAAAGGAAACACCATATATTTT
. 17 TRBJ1-5 TRBD1 TRBV2 CASSPQGAGYSNQPQHF TGTGCCAGCAGTCCACAGGGGGCAGGATATAGCAATCAGCCCCAGCATTTT
. 14 TRBJ1-1 . TRBV27 CASSRGHANTEAFF TGTGCCAGCAGTAGGGGACACGCGAACACTGAAGCTTTCTTT
. 14 TRBJ2-5 . TRBV7-2 CASTQAGIQETQYF TGTGCCAGCACTCAAGCCGGGATCCAAGAGACCCAGTACTTC
. 14 TRBJ2-5 TRBD2 TRBV7-9 CASSLVAGVREQYF TGTGCCAGCAGCTTAGTAGCGGGAGTGAGGGAGCAGTACTTC
. 15 TRBJ1-5 TRBD1 TRBV19 CASRTGGGSNQPQHF TGTGCCAGTAGGACAGGGGGAGGTAGCAATCAGCCCCAGCATTTT
. 15 TRBJ1-4 . TRBV15 CATSTNRGGGKKLFF TGTGCCACCAGCACCAACCGGGGGGGCGGGAAAAAACTGTTTTTT
few 16 TRBJ2-7 TRBD1 TRBV27 CASSLGTGPRFYEQYF TGTGCCAGCAGTTTGGGGACAGGGCCACGTTTCTACGAGCAGTACTTC
. 12 TRBJ2-7 . TRBV6-5 CASWQDSYEQYF TGTGCCAGCTGGCAGGACTCCTACGAGCAGTACTTC